The following is a T cell receptor (beta chain) sequence with its context. Antigen specificity is unknown. With random hexamers, reverse transcription was performed on about 0.45 to 1 ug of RNA. The method of amplification for TCR beta CDR3 was immunoSEQ multiplex PCR, covering 54 Vbeta and 13 Jbeta. A single record per CDR3 protein comes from TCRdb applying MiXCR to the immunoSEQ multiplex PCR reads. The sample lists approximately 180,000 distinct CDR3 sequences; around 95% were seen once. These data belong to a study of CD8 T cells in Susac syndrome. The authors carried out high-throughput sequencing of TCR beta. They applied it to CD8+ and CD4+ T cells obtained from blood. Those who served as multiple sclerosis controls were treatment-naive patients with stable or active relapsing-remitting disease. Study-level findings and limits: TCR sequencing and HLA analysis covered a relatively small number of individuals.

Source material: CD4+ T cells from PBMCs. This receptor was taken from a human donor with multiple sclerosis.

CDR3 bases: TGTGCCAGCATCAAGGGGGGGCGAACATACTACGAGCAGTACTTC. It translates to CASIKGGRTYYEQYF. This sequence joins TRBV28 and TRBJ2-7; possible D gene TRBD2, 7 bases. Per germline, CDR1 MDHEN and CDR2 SYDVKM. This CDR3 comprises 15 residues. V shed 7 bases and J shed 3 bases, with 19 bases lying between them. Full variable domain (outside the CDR3, taken from reference TRBV28 and TRBJ2-7): DVKVTQSSRYLVKRTGEKVFLECVQDMDHENMFWYRQDPGLGLRLIYFSYDVKMKEKGDIPEGYSVSREKKERFSLILESASTNQTSMYLCASIKGGRTYYEQYFGPGTRLTVT.